One T cell receptor beta chain is described in this entry. Antigen unknown. Sequencing used immunoSEQ multiplex PCR; TCRdb keeps in-frame clones, though not all of them. The sample lists tens of thousands of clones; 80% to 95% were seen once. These data are taken from a study of cytomegalovirus exposure and HLA in healthy donors. Study-level points and caveats: Through in vitro validation, three CMV-associated chains were shown to be specific for CMV antigens.

Deletions cut 6 bases from V and 0 bases from J, with 8 bases between. The germline CDR1 and CDR2 sequences are MNHNS and SASEGT. This CDR3 comprises 13 residues. The TCR originated in a woman in her twenties or thirties in good health and CMV-seronegative. Sequencing was carried out using PBMCs. This rearrangement joins TRBV6-1 to TRBJ1-1; no firm D call. The CDR3 is CASRATVNTEAFF. In nucleotides, the CDR3 is TGTGCCAGCAGGGCTACAGTGAACACTGAAGCTTTCTTT.